This T cell receptor (beta chain) was documented in a study of control samples from healthy donors and cancer patients. Measured with immunoSEQ multiplex PCR; TCRdb has only the in-frame clones, and not every one. The table has hundreds of thousands of clones, approximately 90% seen once; the top ten hold more than 6%. J was trimmed by 6 bases and V by 2 bases; bases with no gene match: 7. Looked up from germline, CDR1 is MNHNS and CDR2 is SASEGT. The CDR3 loop spans 15 amino acids. V and J are TRBV6-1 and TRBJ2-3; the match to TRBD2 covers 8 bases. The source of this sequence is a man aged 35-49 years with head and neck cancer. The sequenced material came from PBMCs. The CDR3: CASSEPAGGRDTQYF. In DNA form, the CDR3 reads TGTGCCAGCAGTGAACCGGCGGGGGGTCGCGATACGCAGTATTTT.